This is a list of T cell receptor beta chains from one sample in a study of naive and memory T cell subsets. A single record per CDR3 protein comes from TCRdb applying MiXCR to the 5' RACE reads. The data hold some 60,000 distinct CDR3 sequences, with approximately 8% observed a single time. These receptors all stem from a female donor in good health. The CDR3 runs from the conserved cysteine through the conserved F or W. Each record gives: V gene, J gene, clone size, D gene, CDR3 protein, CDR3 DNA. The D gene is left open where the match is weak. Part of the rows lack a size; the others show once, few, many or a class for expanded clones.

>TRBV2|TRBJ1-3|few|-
CASSERTASSGNTIYF
TGTGCCAGCAGTGAAAGGACAGCTAGCTCTGGAAACACCATATATTTT
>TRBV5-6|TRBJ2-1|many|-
CASSMDSLGYNEQFF
TGTGCCAGCAGCATGGACAGCCTGGGGTACAATGAGCAGTTCTTC
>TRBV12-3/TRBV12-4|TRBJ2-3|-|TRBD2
CASSSPLTSGSTDTQYF
TGTGCCAGCAGTTCTCCCCTAACTAGCGGGAGCACAGATACGCAGTATTTT
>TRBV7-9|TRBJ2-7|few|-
CASSLGKLGRATDEQYF
TGTGCCAGCAGCTTGGGGAAACTAGGCCGGGCTACGGACGAGCAGTACTTC
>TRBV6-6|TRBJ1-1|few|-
CASSGSPGTEAFF
TGTGCCAGCAGTGGATCCCCGGGGACTGAAGCTTTCTTT
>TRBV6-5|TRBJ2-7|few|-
CASSYSNLGPGPSYEQYF
TGTGCCAGCAGTTACTCGAATCTGGGGCCGGGGCCTTCCTACGAGCAGTACTTC
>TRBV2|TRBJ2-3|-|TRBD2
CASSEWGLAGRSDTQYF
TGTGCCAGCAGTGAATGGGGGCTAGCGGGAAGATCAGATACGCAGTATTTT
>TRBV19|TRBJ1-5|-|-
CASTGSGGGQPQHF
TGTGCCAGTACCGGATCGGGGGGCGGTCAGCCCCAGCATTTT
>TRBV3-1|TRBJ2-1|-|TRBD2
CASSLRLAGPSGNEQFF
TGTGCCAGCAGCCTCCGACTAGCGGGCCCCTCGGGCAATGAGCAGTTCTTC
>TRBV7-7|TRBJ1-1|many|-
CASSREANTEAFF
TGTGCTAGCAGCCGGGAAGCGAACACTGAAGCTTTCTTT
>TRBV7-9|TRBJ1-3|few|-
CASSSVRANTIYF
TGTGCCAGCAGTTCCGTCCGCGCAAACACCATATATTTT
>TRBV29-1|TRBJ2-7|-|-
CSVEFGVGQDYEQYF
TGCAGCGTTGAATTTGGGGTAGGGCAGGACTACGAGCAGTACTTC
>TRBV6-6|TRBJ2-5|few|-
CASTLRAAETQYF
TGTGCCAGCACCCTCCGGGCGGCGGAGACCCAGTACTTC
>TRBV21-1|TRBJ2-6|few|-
CASSKHGDRGNSSGANVLTF
TGTGCCAGCAGCAAACACGGGGACAGGGGCAATAGCTCTGGGGCCAACGTCCTGACTTTC
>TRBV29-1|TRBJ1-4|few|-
CSARRGINEKLFF
TGCAGCGCCAGGAGGGGAATTAATGAAAAACTGTTTTTT
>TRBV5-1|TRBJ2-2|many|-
CASSLLVQGGTGELFF
TGCGCCAGCAGCTTGTTGGTTCAGGGCGGGACCGGGGAGCTGTTTTTT
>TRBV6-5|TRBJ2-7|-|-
CASSYRQFGSYEQYF
TGTGCCAGCAGTTACAGACAGTTCGGGTCCTACGAGCAGTACTTC
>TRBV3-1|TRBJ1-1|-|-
CASSLRWGLQGEAFF
TGTGCCAGCAGCCTAAGATGGGGCCTCCAAGGTGAAGCTTTCTTT
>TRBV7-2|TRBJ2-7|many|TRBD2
CASRMTSGFPEQYF
TGTGCCAGCAGGATGACTAGCGGGTTCCCCGAGCAGTACTTC
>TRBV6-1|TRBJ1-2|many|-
CASSVRRVDYGYTF
TGTGCCAGCAGTGTTCGGAGGGTAGACTATGGCTACACCTTC
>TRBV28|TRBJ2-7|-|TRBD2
CASSLYGGRAGRYEQYF
TGTGCCAGCAGTTTATATGGCGGGAGGGCCGGACGCTACGAGCAGTACTTC
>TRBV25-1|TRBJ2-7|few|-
CASSDSSRSAELRGQYF
TGTGCCAGCAGTGACTCTAGCCGCAGCGCAGAACTACGAGGGCAGTACTTC
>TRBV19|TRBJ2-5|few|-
CASSIDQEGQETQYF
TGTGCCAGTAGTATAGATCAGGAAGGACAAGAGACCCAGTACTTC
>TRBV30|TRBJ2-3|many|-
CASGVQSTDTQYF
TGTGCATCGGGGGTTCAGAGCACAGATACGCAGTATTTT
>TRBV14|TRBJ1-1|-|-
CASSQESGGRAEAFF
TGTGCCAGCAGCCAAGAATCGGGGGGGCGGGCTGAAGCTTTCTTT
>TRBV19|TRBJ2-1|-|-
CASSRRGIRSYNEQFF
TGTGCCAGTAGCAGGAGGGGGATCCGCTCCTACAATGAGCAGTTCTTC
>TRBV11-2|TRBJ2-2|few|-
CASSYGVLTGELFF
TGTGCCAGCAGCTATGGGGTTCTCACCGGGGAGCTGTTTTTT
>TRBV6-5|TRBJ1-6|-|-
CASSYSRTWGSPLHF
TGTGCCAGCAGTTACTCGAGGACATGGGGTTCACCCCTCCACTTT
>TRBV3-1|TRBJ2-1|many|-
CASSQSGEQFF
TGTGCCAGCAGCCAATCTGGGGAGCAGTTCTTC
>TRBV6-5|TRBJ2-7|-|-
CASKQAANYEQYF
TGTGCCAGCAAACAGGCGGCTAACTACGAGCAGTACTTC
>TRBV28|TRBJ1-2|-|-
CASSLNPFYGYTF
TGTGCCAGCAGTCTCAACCCGTTTTATGGCTACACCTTC
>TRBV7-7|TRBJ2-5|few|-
CASSSKGTQETQYF
TGTGCTAGCAGCTCAAAAGGGACTCAAGAGACCCAGTACTTC
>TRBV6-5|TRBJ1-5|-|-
CASKRQSNQPQHF
TGTGCCAGCAAGAGACAGAGCAATCAGCCCCAGCATTTT
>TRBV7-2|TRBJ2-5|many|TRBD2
CASSLEGAGGPETQYF
TGTGCCAGCAGCTTAGAAGGAGCGGGAGGCCCAGAGACCCAGTACTTC
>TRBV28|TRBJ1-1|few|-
CASSFLGATEAFF
TGTGCCAGCAGTTTTTTAGGGGCCACTGAAGCTTTCTTT
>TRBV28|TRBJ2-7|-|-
CASSFGGLDEQYF
TGTGCCAGCAGTTTTGGAGGCCTGGACGAGCAGTACTTC
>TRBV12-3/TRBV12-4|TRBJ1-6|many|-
CASSFAGWNNSPLHF
TGTGCCAGCAGTTTCGCAGGGTGGAATAATTCACCCCTCCACTTT
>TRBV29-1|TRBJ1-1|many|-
CSAAAGVTPEAFF
TGCAGCGCTGCGGCCGGGGTGACCCCTGAAGCTTTCTTT
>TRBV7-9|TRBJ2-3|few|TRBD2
CASSLGLAGGTDTQYF
TGTGCCAGCAGCTTAGGCCTAGCGGGAGGAACAGATACGCAGTATTTT
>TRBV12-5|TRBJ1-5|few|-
CASGLASDQPQHF
TGTGCTAGTGGTTTGGCAAGTGATCAGCCCCAGCATTTT
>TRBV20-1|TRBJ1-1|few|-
CSATIQNTEAFF
TGCAGTGCTACGATACAGAACACTGAAGCTTTCTTT
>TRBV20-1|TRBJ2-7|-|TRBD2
CSARGLAGEYEQYF
TGCAGTGCTAGGGGACTAGCGGGAGAATACGAGCAGTACTTC
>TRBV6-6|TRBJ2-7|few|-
CASSSSFAIEQYF
TGTGCCAGCAGTTCCTCGTTTGCCATCGAGCAGTACTTC
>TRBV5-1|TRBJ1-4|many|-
CASSPPDSSANEKLFF
TGCGCCAGCAGCCCCCCCGACTCTAGTGCTAATGAAAAACTGTTTTTT
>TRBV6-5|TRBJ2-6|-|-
CASSYIRGGRGANVLTF
TGTGCCAGCAGTTACATTCGAGGGGGGCGAGGGGCCAACGTCCTGACTTTC
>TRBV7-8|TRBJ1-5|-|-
CASSRGQNNQPQHF
TGTGCCAGCAGCCGGGGACAAAACAATCAGCCCCAGCATTTT
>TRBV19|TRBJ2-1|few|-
CASKSSHNEQFF
TGTGCCAGTAAGAGTAGCCACAATGAGCAGTTCTTC
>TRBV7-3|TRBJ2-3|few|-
CASSLIGLTESTQYF
TGTGCCAGCAGCTTAATAGGTCTGACAGAGAGTACGCAGTATTTT
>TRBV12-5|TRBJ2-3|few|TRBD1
CASGLPGTGGARDTQYF
TGTGCTAGTGGTTTGCCCGGGACAGGGGGCGCGAGGGATACGCAGTATTTT
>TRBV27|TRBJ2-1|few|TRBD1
CASSLRGTSYNEQFF
TGTGCCAGCAGTCTCAGGGGGACGTCCTACAATGAGCAGTTCTTC
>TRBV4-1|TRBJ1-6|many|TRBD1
CASSLQGSVGSPLHF
TGCGCCAGCAGCCTACAGGGGTCGGTTGGATCACCCCTCCACTTT
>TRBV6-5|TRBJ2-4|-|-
CASSYSRGVGNIQYF
TGTGCCAGCAGTTACTCGAGAGGGGTTGGGAACATTCAGTACTTC
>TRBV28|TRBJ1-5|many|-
CASTTQVGNQPQHF
TGTGCCAGCACTACACAGGTTGGGAATCAGCCCCAGCATTTT
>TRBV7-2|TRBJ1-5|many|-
CASSLGQRNQPQHF
TGTGCCAGCAGCTTAGGACAGAGAAATCAGCCCCAGCATTTT